What follows describes a single T cell receptor (beta chain). The antigen remains undetermined. This sample was taken from a study of cytomegalovirus exposure and HLA in healthy donors. Primers: 60 Vbeta forward and 13 Jbeta reverse. Sequencing used immunoSEQ multiplex PCR; TCRdb keeps in-frame clones, though not all of them. The profile shows some 90,000 clones, 80% of them singletons. V lost 4 bases to trimming and J lost 9 bases, with 15 bases between them. CDR1 and CDR2 (germline): SNHLY, FYNNEI. CDR3 length: 13 residues. Study findings and constraints: A few chains tied to CMV proved CMV antigen-specific in vitro. Many donors carried some public TCRs, although rarity characterized most TCR sequences. 164 TCR beta chains were listed as cytomegalovirus-associated.

The sample was PBMCs. The TCR comes from a man aged 45 to 65 in good health and CMV-seropositive. This chain joins TRBV2 and TRBJ1-1; D possibly corresponds to TRBD1 (5 bases). The CDR3 DNA is TGTGCCAGCAGTGTAGGACAATTCGAAAAAGCTTTCTTT. Its protein product is CASSVGQFEKAFF.